This T cell receptor beta chain was identified in a study of a mutant IDH1 vaccine in newly diagnosed glioma (dated by TCRdb to the early 2020s). Notes on the research overall: Patients were given eight vaccinations, in weeks 1, 3, 5, 7, 11, 15, 19 and 23, which matched visits V03 through V10. Of the approximately 35 treated patients, around 62% were male and 37.5% were female, and a mean age of about 37 years was recorded. Peripheral blood was collected at six visits: V03 (baseline), V05, V07, V10, V12 and V13. Vaccination started 4-6 weeks after radiotherapy alone, or was given together with temozolomide cycles in the groups whose treatment included chemotherapy. For exploratory analyses, 25 to 30 treated patients had longitudinal TCRB deep sequencing done wherever samples were available. Before enrollment, most patients had been given radiochemotherapy with temozolomide as standard therapy, while the rest had received either radiotherapy alone or temozolomide alone. Study-wide conclusions, independent of this receptor: Immune responses induced by the vaccine were seen in around 93% of patients across multiple MHC alleles. Selection of PBMC samples for TCRB deep sequencing was based on availability. It was noted by the authors that analyses of patient blood samples could not be reproduced owing to sample limitations. Pseudoprogression seemed to be unrelated to changes in the top peripheral T cell clonotypes found by TCRB sequencing.

Concerning this clone itself: Its binding antigen is unknown. No per-base quality is available; no much larger clone lies one base away.

CDR1 and CDR2, looked up from the germline V gene, are MGHRA and YSYEKL. The germline ends are 16 bases apart after V is trimmed by 0 bases and J by 8 bases. Its CDR3 holds 15 amino acids, cysteine through phenylalanine. CDR3 DNA is the only sequence kept; it has 45 bases, read in frame from the first base. To prepare the library, the immunoSEQ multiplex PCR assay was applied. Rearranged TCR beta chain sequences were amplified using the hsTCRB Kit according to the manufacturer's protocol. An Illumina MiSeq was used to sequence the TCRB libraries. The original methods were these. Demultiplexing, trimming and gene mapping were performed with the kit vendor's proprietary platform. Here the immuneACCESS table is served through TCRdb, limited to in-frame sequences with V and J called. Missing clones are a known gap in these copies; in checked studies unresolved V genes cover under half, and the rest lacks a known reason. V and J calls and clone size are those listed in that table; D and trimming were worked out from the DNA. The sample table holds tens of thousands of clones, of which roughly 83% were seen once. The ten largest clones capture 20% to 25% of the sample.

The label giving this sample's time point can be read as: week 5, during vaccination. Each vaccine dose, consisting of 300 ug of a 20-mer mutant IDH1 peptide in Montanide, was administered subcutaneously with topical imiquimod. All donors had newly diagnosed IDH1-mutant astrocytomas of WHO grade 3 or 4 that showed loss of nuclear ATRX. The samples were drawn from NOA16, a multicentre, single-arm, open-label phase I trial in Germany that tested a mutant IDH1 peptide vaccine in humans for the first time. Genomic DNA for TCRB sequencing was extracted from EDTA blood using the DNeasy Blood and Tissue Kit.

The source material was PBMCs, sampled from a glioma patient whose treatment included an IDH1 peptide vaccine. The V gene is TRBV4-1 and the J gene is TRBJ1-2; confidence is insufficient to name the D gene. The sequence was collected from a man aged 25 to 45 with glioma. The CDR3 region reads CASSQDNWRDQGYTF. The base sequence is TGCGCCAGCAGCCAAGATAATTGGAGGGATCAGGGCTACACCTTC.